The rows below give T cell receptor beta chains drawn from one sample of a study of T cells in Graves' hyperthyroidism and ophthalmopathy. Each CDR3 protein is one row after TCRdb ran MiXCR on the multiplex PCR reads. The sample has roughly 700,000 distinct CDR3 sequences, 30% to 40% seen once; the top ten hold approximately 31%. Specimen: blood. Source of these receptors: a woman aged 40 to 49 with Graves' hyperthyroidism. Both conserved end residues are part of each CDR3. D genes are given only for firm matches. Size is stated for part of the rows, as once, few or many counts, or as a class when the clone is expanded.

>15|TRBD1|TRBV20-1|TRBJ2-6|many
TGCAGTGCTGGGGGGACAGGGGCTGGGGCCAACGTCCTGACTTTC
CSAGGTGAGANVLTF
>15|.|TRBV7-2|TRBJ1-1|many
TGTGCCAGCAGCCCACCGACAGGCATGAACACTGAAGCTTTCTTT
CASSPPTGMNTEAFF
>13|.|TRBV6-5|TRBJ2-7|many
TGTGCCAGCAGTTACAGGGAAGGGGACGAGCAGTACTTC
CASSYREGDEQYF
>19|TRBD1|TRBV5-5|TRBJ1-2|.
TGTGCCAGCAGCTTGCTGGCGACAGGGAGGGGGACGGTTGACTATGGCTACACCTTC
CASSLLATGRGTVDYGYTF
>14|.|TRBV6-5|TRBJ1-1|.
TGTGCCAGCAGTTACGCGACATACGGTACTGAAGCTTTCTTT
CASSYATYGTEAFF
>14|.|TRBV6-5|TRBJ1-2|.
TGTGCCAGCAGTTTAGACGGGCCCAGCTATGGCTACACCTTC
CASSLDGPSYGYTF
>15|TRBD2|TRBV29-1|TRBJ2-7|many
TGCAGCGTTGACGGACTAGCGGGAGGGCCCGACGAGCAGTACTTC
CSVDGLAGGPDEQYF
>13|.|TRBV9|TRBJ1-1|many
TGTGCCAGCAGCGTCGATTGGAACACTGAAGCTTTCTTT
CASSVDWNTEAFF
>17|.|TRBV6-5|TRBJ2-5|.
TGTGCCAGCAGCCGCAGTGGAAGGTACAGGACACAGGGGACCCAGTACTTC
CASSRSGRYRTQGTQYF
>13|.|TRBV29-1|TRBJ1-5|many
TGCAGCGTTGGGAGAGGGTACAATCAGCCCCAGCATTTT
CSVGRGYNQPQHF
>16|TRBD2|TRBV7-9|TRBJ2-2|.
TGTGCCAGCAGCTTAGAGGGACTACTAAACACCGGGGAGCTGTTTTTT
CASSLEGLLNTGELFF
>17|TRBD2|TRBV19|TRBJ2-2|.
TGTGCCAGTAGTATCCAAACCGGGACGGGAGGGGCCGGGGAGCTGTTTTTT
CASSIQTGTGGAGELFF
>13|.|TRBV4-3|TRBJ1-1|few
TGCGCCAGCAGCTCAGATGGGGACACTGAAGCTTTCTTT
CASSSDGDTEAFF
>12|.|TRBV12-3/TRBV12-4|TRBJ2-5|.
TGTGCCAGCAGTTTATCGGAAGAGGCCCAGTACTTC
CASSLSEEAQYF
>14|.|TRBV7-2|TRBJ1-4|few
TGTGCCAGCAGCTCACAGCTCCTTAATGAAAAACTGTTTTTT
CASSSQLLNEKLFF
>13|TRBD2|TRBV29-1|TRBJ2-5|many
TGCAGCGTTGAGGCTAGCGGGCAAGAGACCCAGTACTTC
CSVEASGQETQYF
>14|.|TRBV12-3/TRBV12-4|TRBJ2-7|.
TGTGCCAGCAGTTTACGAGGGTCGGGCTACGAGCAGTACTTC
CASSLRGSGYEQYF
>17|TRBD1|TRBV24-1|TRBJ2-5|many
TGTGCCACCAGTGATTTGTATGACAGGGGCGGAGAAGAGACCCAGTACTTC
CATSDLYDRGGEETQYF
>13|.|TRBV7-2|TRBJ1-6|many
TGTGCCAGCAGCCAGTCAGAGGGTTCACCCCTCCACTTT
CASSQSEGSPLHF
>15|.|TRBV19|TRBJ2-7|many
TGTGCCAGTAGATCCTCTGGGCAGAGCTCCTACGAGCAGTACTTC
CASRSSGQSSYEQYF